This T cell receptor (beta chain) is from a study of T cell responses to AZD1222 COVID-19 vaccine. The CDR3 covers 13 residues. The V and J ends lost 4 bases and 4 bases respectively, with 13 bases between them. The germline V gene has CDR1 SQVTM and CDR2 ANQGSEA. Study conclusions and caveats: White British ancestry dominated among donors, who included more females, and clonal diversity was possibly underestimated. Baseline seropositivity characterized only a handful of AZD1222 recipients.

Notes on this clone: Its antigen is still unknown.

The table came from immunoSEQ multiplex PCR; TCRdb's copy has only in-frame clones and leaves some out. The sample lists roughly 130,000 clones, approximately 86% occurring once. The chain couples TRBV29-1 to TRBJ1-1; D is unresolved. The material was peripheral blood, obtained on day 0 of AZD1222 vaccination. This TCR derives from an adult in good health. Here the CDR3 DNA reads TGCAGCGTTGTACGACTACTGGGCACTGAAGCTTTCTTT. Translation: CSVVRLLGTEAFF.